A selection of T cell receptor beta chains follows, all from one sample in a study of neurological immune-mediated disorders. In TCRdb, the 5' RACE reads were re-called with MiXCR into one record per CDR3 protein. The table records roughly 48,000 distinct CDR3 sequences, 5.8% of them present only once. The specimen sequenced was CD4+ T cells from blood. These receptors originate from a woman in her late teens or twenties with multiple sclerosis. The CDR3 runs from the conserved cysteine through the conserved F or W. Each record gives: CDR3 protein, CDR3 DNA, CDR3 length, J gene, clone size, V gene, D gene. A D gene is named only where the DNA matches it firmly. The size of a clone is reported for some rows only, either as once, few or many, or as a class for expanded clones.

CDR3aa: CASSPSGQGRSNTEAFF; CDR3nt: TGTGCCAGCTCACCAAGCGGACAGGGAAGATCGAACACTGAAGCTTTCTTT; len: 17; j_gene: TRBJ1-1; abundance: many; v_gene: TRBV18; d_gene: TRBD1
CDR3aa: CASSPDGQPQHF; CDR3nt: TGCGCCAGCAGCCCGGACGGACAGCCCCAGCATTTT; len: 12; j_gene: TRBJ1-5; abundance: many; v_gene: TRBV5-1; d_gene: -
CDR3aa: CASSFALSPLHF; CDR3nt: TGTGCCAGCAGTTTTGCGCTCTCACCCCTCCACTTT; len: 12; j_gene: TRBJ1-6; abundance: many; v_gene: TRBV12-3/TRBV12-4; d_gene: -
CDR3aa: CASSYQGGGYNEQFF; CDR3nt: TGTGCCAGCAGTTACCAGGGTGGGGGCTACAATGAGCAGTTCTTC; len: 15; j_gene: TRBJ2-1; abundance: many; v_gene: TRBV6-6; d_gene: -
CDR3aa: CSARSGRYNEQFF; CDR3nt: TGCAGTGCTAGATCTGGGAGGTACAATGAGCAGTTCTTC; len: 13; j_gene: TRBJ2-1; abundance: many; v_gene: TRBV20-1; d_gene: -
CDR3aa: CAWTDRGLTEAFF; CDR3nt: TGTGCCTGGACCGACAGGGGGCTGACTGAAGCTTTCTTT; len: 13; j_gene: TRBJ1-1; abundance: -; v_gene: TRBV30; d_gene: TRBD1
CDR3aa: CSAWDRLSGNTIYF; CDR3nt: TGCAGTGCTTGGGACAGACTTTCTGGAAACACCATATATTTT; len: 14; j_gene: TRBJ1-3; abundance: many; v_gene: TRBV20-1; d_gene: TRBD1
CDR3aa: CASSQRRDRSSYNEQFF; CDR3nt: TGCGCCAGCAGCCAACGGCGGGACAGAAGCTCCTACAATGAGCAGTTCTTC; len: 17; j_gene: TRBJ2-1; abundance: few; v_gene: TRBV4-3; d_gene: -
CDR3aa: CASSSRGRGDGYTF; CDR3nt: TGCGCCAGCAGCTCCCGAGGCAGGGGCGATGGCTACACCTTC; len: 14; j_gene: TRBJ1-2; abundance: many; v_gene: TRBV5-1; d_gene: -
CDR3aa: CASSYGGAGNTEAFF; CDR3nt: TGTGCCAGCAGTTATGGAGGGGCGGGGAACACTGAAGCTTTCTTT; len: 15; j_gene: TRBJ1-1; abundance: few; v_gene: TRBV12-3/TRBV12-4; d_gene: -